One and the same sample provided the 12 T cell receptor beta chains below, sequenced in a study of T cells after posttransplantation cyclophosphamide. The assay was immunoSEQ multiplex PCR, and TCRdb's table has in-frame clones only and misses some. The data show around 47,000 clones, with 94% seen just once and approximately 2.9% held by the top ten. The specimen was PBMCs. All receptors derive from a woman aged 25 to 39 in good health and a related stem cell transplant donor.

This chain joins TRBV9 and TRBJ1-3, with TRBD1 matching over 9 bases. The CDR3 runs to 17 residues. Trimming took 5 bases from V and 0 from J; bases not matched to a gene: 9. Germline CDR1 is SGDLS and CDR2 is YYNGEE. CDR3 coding DNA: TGTGCCAGCAGTTTTTCTTCGACAGGGGGCTCTGGAAACACCATATATTTT. This translates into CASSFSSTGGSGNTIYF.

This chain connects TRBV7-6 to TRBJ1-3; 7 nucleotides line up with TRBD1. This CDR3 is built from 17 residues. V was clipped by 5 bases and J by 0 bases; unmatched bases: 10. In germline, CDR1 is SGHVS, CDR2 FNYEAQ. The CDR3 sequence: CASSPNRDRYSGNTIYF. For the CDR3, the DNA is TGTGCCAGCAGCCCGAACCGGGACAGATACTCTGGAAACACCATATATTTT.

In DNA, the CDR3 is TGTGCCAGCAGCCTTTACGAGTGGAATCAGCCCCAGCATTTT. It is translated as CASSLYEWNQPQHF. This chain connects TRBV28 to TRBJ1-5; D is unclear. This CDR3 spans 14 amino acids. The germline V gene encodes CDR1 MDHEN and CDR2 SYDVKM. The V gene lost 6 bases and the J gene lost 4 bases, with 13 bases spanning the gap.

The J gene is TRBJ2-1, the V gene TRBV30, with D perhaps matching TRBD1 (6 bases). Germline V lookup: CDR1 GTSNPN, CDR2 SVGIG (reference sequence). Trimming cost V 5 bases and J 4 bases, with 18 bases left between them. The CDR3 covers 15 residues. The CDR3 DNA reads as TGTGCCTGGCCTCTGGGGGCGATATTATACAATGAGCAGTTCTTC. This translates into CAWPLGAILYNEQFF. Full variable domain (rest looked up from reference TRBV30 and TRBJ2-1): SQTIHQWPATLVQPVGSPLSLECTVEGTSNPNLYWYRQAAGRGLQLLFYSVGIGQISSEVPQNLSASRPQDRQFILSSKKLLLSDSGFYLCAWPLGAILYNEQFFGPGTRLTVL.

The chain joins TRBV18 to TRBJ1-5; D is possibly TRBD1 (5 bases). The CDR3 has 14 amino acids. From germline, CDR1 is KGHSH and CDR2 LQKENI. Between the trimmed V and J ends, which lost 3 bases and 6 bases, there was a span of 12 bases. CDR3 residues: CASSPQGWSQPQHF. The CDR3 bases are TGTGCCAGCTCACCCCAGGGTTGGAGTCAGCCCCAGCATTTT.

This clone was counted between two and nine times. The rearrangement joins TRBV10-2 to TRBJ1-5; TRBD1 matches 8 bases. The germline V gene has CDR1 WSHSY and CDR2 SAAADI. The CDR3 loop spans 14 amino acids. The V gene end was trimmed by 9 bases and the J gene end by 4 bases; junction bases not matched to a gene: 8. The DNA of the CDR3 is TGCGCCAGGGGAAGACAGGGGTTTAATCAGCCCCAGCATTTT. Translation gives CARGRQGFNQPQHF.

This chain links TRBV18 with TRBJ1-5, with a weak D call TRBD1 (6 bases). The V end lost 6 bases, the J end lost 3 bases, and 12 bases lay between the germline ends. The length of the CDR3 is 14 residues. Germline CDR1 KGHSH, CDR2 LQKENI. The DNA of the CDR3 is TGTGCCAGCTCCCCGGGACACAACAATCAGCCCCAGCATTTT. Amino acid sequence: CASSPGHNNQPQHF.

Only one count was recorded for this clone. This chain uses TRBV4-3 with TRBJ1-4; D is ambiguous. CDR3 size: 16 residues. Germline CDR1 is LGHNA and CDR2 is YSLEER. The germline V and J ends were trimmed by 0 bases and 0 bases, with 8 bases remaining between them. The CDR3, as DNA: TGCGCCAGCAGCCAAGATCGCGGGTCAACTAATGAAAAACTGTTTTTT. It encodes CASSQDRGSTNEKLFF.

V is TRBV10-3 and J is TRBJ1-2, with 7 nucleotides matching TRBD1. CDR3 length equals 14 residues. Germline values: CDR1 ENHRY, CDR2 SYGVKD. Germline trimming cut 3 bases from V and 11 bases from J; bases unmatched to any gene: 12. The CDR3 bases are TGTGCCATCAGTGAAGAGGTTCGACAGGGTTTTTACACCTTC. It yields the protein CAISEEVRQGFYTF.

The V and J genes are TRBV19 and TRBJ2-6, with D perhaps matching TRBD2 (6 bases). Germline loops: CDR1 LNHDA, CDR2 SQIVND (reference sequence). The CDR3 sequence is 15 residues long. V was trimmed by 4 bases and J by 5 bases, leaving 12 bases between them. The CDR3, as DNA: TGTGCCAGTAGTAGAGGGACTCCGTGGGCCAACGTCCTGACTTTC. Its protein is CASSRGTPWANVLTF.

This clone has just one count. The rearrangement links TRBV5-5 to TRBJ1-1; 7 bases match TRBD1. Trimming took 3 bases from V and 8 from J; bases not matched to a gene: 7. CDR3 length: 13 residues. CDR1 and CDR2 (germline): SGHKS, YYEKEE (reference sequence). CDR3 DNA sequence: TGTGCCAGCAGCTCACAGGGGTTTGGGGAAGCTTTCTTT. Translating gives CASSSQGFGEAFF. Supplemented by reference TRBV5-5 and TRBJ1-1, the full variable domain reads DAGVTQSPTHLIKTRGQQVTLRCSPISGHKSVSWYQQVLGQGPQFIFQYYEKEERGRGNFPDRFSARQFPNYSSELNVNALLLGDSALYLCASSSQGFGEAFFGQGTRLTVV.

The chain recombines TRBV4-3 with TRBJ2-5, with unresolved D. V was shortened by 0 bases and J by 2 bases, with 13 bases between the two germline ends. Germline V gene lookup returns CDR1 LGHNA and CDR2 YSLEER. The CDR3 runs to 16 residues. In DNA form, the CDR3 reads TGCGCCAGCAGCCAAGAATTTTCCCCAGGACAAGAGACCCAGTACTTC. Its protein is CASSQEFSPGQETQYF.